The sample holds one count of the clone carrying this TCR beta chain. The CDR3 length is 13 residues. The V gene lost 4 bases and the J gene lost 5 bases, with 9 bases spanning the gap. Per the germline V gene, CDR1 is KGHSH and CDR2 is LQKENI. This sample was included in a study of shared clonotypes between healthy human individuals. Samples underwent the assay at deep level. The repertoire was sequenced with immunoSEQ multiplex PCR; TCRdb's copy has only in-frame clones and lacks some. This table has approximately 510,000 clones, about four fifths appearing once. This chain joins TRBV18 and TRBJ2-1, with D possibly being TRBD2 (5 bases). This receptor was identified in a woman between 40 and 55 years old in good health. Some clones in this sample may be carry-over from other donors' samples. Sequenced material: PBMCs. The CDR3 sequence is CASSRSEDNEQFF. CDR3 bases: TGTGCCAGCTCACGTTCGGAGGACAATGAGCAGTTCTTC.